This TCR beta chain was captured by sequencing in a study of T-cell memory formation after mild COVID-19. The CDR3 has 12 amino acids. The germline V gene encodes CDR1 MNHEY and CDR2 SVGAGI. The V end lost 5 bases, the J end lost 5 bases, and 10 bases lay between the germline ends. Researchers used 5'RACE with constant-segment primers to make TCR alpha and TCR beta cDNA libraries that carry sample barcodes and UMIs. TCRdb called the 5' RACE reads again in MiXCR, with one record for every CDR3 protein. The sample includes 50,000 or so distinct CDR3 sequences, roughly 27% of them seen just once. The sequence derives from a man aged 18 to 35 who had mild COVID-19 (a few samples of this study predate the infection). Cell type and time point are not known. What was sequenced was PBMCs or a T cell subset sorted from them (not recorded which). The chain employs TRBV6-5 and TRBJ2-7; D gene ambiguous. CDR3 nucleotide sequence: TGTGCCAGCAGTCCCGGCGCCAACGAGCAGTACTTC. Translation gives CASSPGANEQYF.